This T cell receptor beta chain comes out of a study of blood T cell repertoires in COVID-19. Study summary: Collection of acute and convalescent COVID-19 samples took place in the United States, Italy and Spain. PBMCs, B-cell-depleted T cells, or T cells provided the cDNA or gDNA that made up the material.

Germline CDR1 MNHEY, CDR2 SVGEGT. V lost 2 bases to trimming and J lost 4 bases; unmatched junction nucleotides: 5. The CDR3 spans 16 residues. As processed by the authors: Reference gene primer amplification gave estimated nucleated cell counts. The data were produced by immunoSEQ multiplex PCR, yet TCRdb's version contains in-frame clones alone and is incomplete. The DNA was the basis for D and trimming; V, J and clone size are from that table. This table has 200,000 to 250,000 clones, less than 85% appearing once. This TCR came from a woman aged 80 or over with acute or convalescent COVID-19. Specimen: peripheral blood. The genes are TRBV6-2 or TRBV6-3 and TRBJ2-2; 9 bases align to TRBD1. The CDR3 loop reads CASSYAQGASTGELFF. CDR3 DNA: TGTGCCAGCAGTTACGCACAGGGGGCTTCCACCGGGGAGCTGTTTTTT.